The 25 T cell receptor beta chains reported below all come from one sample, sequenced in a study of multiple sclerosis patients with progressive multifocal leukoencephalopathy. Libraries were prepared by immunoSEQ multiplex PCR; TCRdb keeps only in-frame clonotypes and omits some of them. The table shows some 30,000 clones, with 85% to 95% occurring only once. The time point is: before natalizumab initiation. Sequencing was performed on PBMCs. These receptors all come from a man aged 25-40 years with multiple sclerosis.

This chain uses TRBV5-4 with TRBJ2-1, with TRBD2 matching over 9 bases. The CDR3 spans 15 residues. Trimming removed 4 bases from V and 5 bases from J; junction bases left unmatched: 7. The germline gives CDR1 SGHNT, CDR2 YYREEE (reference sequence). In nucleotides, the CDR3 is TGTGCCAGCAGCCGGTCGGCTAGCGGGGACAATGAGCAGTTCTTC. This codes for CASSRSASGDNEQFF.

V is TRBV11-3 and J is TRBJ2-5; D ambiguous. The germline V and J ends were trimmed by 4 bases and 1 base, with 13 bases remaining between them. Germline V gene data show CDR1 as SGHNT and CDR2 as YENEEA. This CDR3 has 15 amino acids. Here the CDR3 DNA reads TGTGCCAGCAGCTCCCTAGACTGGAGCCAAGAGACCCAGTACTTC. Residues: CASSSLDWSQETQYF. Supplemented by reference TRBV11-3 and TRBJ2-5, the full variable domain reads EAGVVQSPRYKIIEKKQPVAFWCNPISGHNTLYWYLQNLGQGPELLIRYENEEAVDDSQLPKDRFSAERLKGVDSTLKIQPAELGDSAVYLCASSSLDWSQETQYFGPGTRLLVL.

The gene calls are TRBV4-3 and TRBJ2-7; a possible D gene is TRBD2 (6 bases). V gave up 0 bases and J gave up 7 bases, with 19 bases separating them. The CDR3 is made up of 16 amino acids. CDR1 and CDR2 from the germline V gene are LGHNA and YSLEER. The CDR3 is CASSQDFGRDGREQYF. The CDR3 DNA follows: TGCGCCAGCAGCCAAGATTTCGGGCGGGACGGACGGGAGCAGTACTTC.

The CDR3 spells CASSYATTYEQYF. CDR3 nucleotide sequence: TGTGCCAGCAGTTACGCTACAACCTACGAGCAGTACTTC. The rearrangement links TRBV6-6 to TRBJ2-7; D unresolved. The V gene's germline CDR1 is MNHNY and CDR2 SVGAGI (reference sequence). V was clipped by 2 bases and J by 2 bases, with 7 bases between them. There are 13 residues in the CDR3.

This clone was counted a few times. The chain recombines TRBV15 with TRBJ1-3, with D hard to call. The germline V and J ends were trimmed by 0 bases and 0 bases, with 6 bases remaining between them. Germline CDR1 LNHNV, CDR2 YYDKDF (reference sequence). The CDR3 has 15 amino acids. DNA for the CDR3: TGTGCCACCAGCAGAGATAGGTACTCTGGAAACACCATATATTTT. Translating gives CATSRDRYSGNTIYF. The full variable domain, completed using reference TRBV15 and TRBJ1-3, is DAMVIQNPRYQVTQFGKPVTLSCSQTLNHNVMYWYQQKSSQAPKLLFHYYDKDFNNEADTPDNFQSRRPNTSFCFLDIRSPGLGDTAMYLCATSRDRYSGNTIYFGEGSWLTVV.

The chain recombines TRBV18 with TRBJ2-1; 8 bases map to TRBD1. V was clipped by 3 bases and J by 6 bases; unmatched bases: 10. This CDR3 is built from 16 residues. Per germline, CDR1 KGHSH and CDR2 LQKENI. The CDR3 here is CASSPDPGQVSNEQFF. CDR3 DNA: TGTGCCAGCTCACCCGACCCGGGACAGGTATCCAATGAGCAGTTCTTC.

The CDR3 protein is CASSSGGREETQYF. CDR3 sequence (DNA): TGCGCCAGCAGCTCCGGGGGTCGCGAGGAGACCCAGTACTTC. The chain links TRBV5-1 to TRBJ2-5, with TRBD2 as a possible D gene (6 bases). Germline V gene data show CDR1 as SGHRS and CDR2 as YFSETQ. The CDR3 has 14 amino acids. V dropped 3 bases and J dropped 5 bases, with 14 bases sitting between them.

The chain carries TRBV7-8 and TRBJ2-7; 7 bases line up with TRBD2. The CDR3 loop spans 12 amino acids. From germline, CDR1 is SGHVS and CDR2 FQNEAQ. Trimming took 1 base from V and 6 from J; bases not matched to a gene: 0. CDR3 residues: CASSLGGGEQYV. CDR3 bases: TGTGCCAGCAGCTTAGGGGGGGGCGAGCAGTACGTC.

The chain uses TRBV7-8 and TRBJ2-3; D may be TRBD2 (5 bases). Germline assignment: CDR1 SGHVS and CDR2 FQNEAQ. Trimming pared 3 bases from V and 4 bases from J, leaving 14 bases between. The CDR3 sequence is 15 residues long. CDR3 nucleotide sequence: TGTGCCAGCAGCTTCCGACGGGATGGCGCAGATACGCAGTATTTT. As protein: CASSFRRDGADTQYF. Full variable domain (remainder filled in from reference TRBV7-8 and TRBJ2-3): GAGVSQSPRYKVAKRGQDVALRCDPISGHVSLFWYQQALGQGPEFLTYFQNEAQLDKSGLPSDRFFAERPEGSVSTLKIQRTQQEDSAVYLCASSFRRDGADTQYFGPGTRLTVL.

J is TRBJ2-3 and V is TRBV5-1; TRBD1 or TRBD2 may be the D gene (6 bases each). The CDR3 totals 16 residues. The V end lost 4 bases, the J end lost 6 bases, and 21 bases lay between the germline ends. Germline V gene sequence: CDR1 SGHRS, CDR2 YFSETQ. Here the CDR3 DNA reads TGCGCCAGCAGCCTCATATCCGGGGGCGCCAAGGATACGCAGTATTTT. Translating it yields CASSLISGGAKDTQYF.

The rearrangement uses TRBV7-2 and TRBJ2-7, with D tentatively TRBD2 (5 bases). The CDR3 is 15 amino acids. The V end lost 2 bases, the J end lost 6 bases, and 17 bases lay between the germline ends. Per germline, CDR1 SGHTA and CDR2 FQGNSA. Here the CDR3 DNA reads TGTGCCAGCAGCTTAAAATCGGGGTATGCCTCCGAGCAGTACGTC. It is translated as CASSLKSGYASEQYV.

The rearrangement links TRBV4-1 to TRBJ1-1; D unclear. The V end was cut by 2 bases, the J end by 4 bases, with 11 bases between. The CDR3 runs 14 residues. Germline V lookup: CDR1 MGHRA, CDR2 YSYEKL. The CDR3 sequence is CASSQPGVTTEAFF. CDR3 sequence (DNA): TGCGCCAGCAGCCAACCCGGGGTAACCACTGAAGCTTTCTTT.

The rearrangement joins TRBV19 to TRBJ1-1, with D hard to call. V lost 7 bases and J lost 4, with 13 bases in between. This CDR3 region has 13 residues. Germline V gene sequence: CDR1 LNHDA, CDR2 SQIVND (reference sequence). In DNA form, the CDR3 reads TGTGCCAGTAAGGAGGGTGTCGGCACTGAAGCTTTCTTT. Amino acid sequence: CASKEGVGTEAFF.

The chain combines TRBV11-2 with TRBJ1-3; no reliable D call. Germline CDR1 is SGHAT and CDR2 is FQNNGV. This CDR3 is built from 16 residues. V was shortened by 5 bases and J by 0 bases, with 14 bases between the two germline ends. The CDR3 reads CASSPLIGSSGNTIYF. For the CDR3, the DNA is TGTGCCAGCAGCCCCCTTATTGGGAGCTCTGGAAACACCATATATTTT.

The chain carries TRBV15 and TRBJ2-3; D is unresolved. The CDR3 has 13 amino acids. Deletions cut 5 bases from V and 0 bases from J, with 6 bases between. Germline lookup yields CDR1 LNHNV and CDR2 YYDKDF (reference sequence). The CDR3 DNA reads TGTGCCACCAGCCGAACAAGCACAGATACGCAGTATTTT. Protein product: CATSRTSTDTQYF.

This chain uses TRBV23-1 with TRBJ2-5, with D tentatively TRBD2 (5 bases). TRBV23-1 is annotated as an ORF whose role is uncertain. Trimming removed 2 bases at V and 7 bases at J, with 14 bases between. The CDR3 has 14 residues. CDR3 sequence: CASSQQTPEGTQYF. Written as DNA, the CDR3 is TGCGCCAGCAGTCAACAAACCCCCGAGGGGACCCAGTACTTC.

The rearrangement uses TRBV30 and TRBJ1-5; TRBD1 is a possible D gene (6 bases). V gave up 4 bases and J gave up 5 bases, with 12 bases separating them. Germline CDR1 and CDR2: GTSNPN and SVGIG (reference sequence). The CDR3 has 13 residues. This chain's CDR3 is CAWKGQGHQPQHF. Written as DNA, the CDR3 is TGTGCCTGGAAAGGGCAGGGGCATCAGCCCCAGCATTTT.

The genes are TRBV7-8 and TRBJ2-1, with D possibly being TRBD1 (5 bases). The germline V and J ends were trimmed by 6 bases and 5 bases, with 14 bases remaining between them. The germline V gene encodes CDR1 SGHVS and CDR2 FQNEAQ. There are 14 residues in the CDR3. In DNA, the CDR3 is TGTGCCAGCAGGTTCAGGGTTCCGGACAATGAGCAGTTCTTC. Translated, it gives CASRFRVPDNEQFF.

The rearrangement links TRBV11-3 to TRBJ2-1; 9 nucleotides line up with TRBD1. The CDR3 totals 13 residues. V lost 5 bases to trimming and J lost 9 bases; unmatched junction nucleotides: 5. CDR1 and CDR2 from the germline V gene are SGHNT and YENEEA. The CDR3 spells CASSRGQGAEQFF. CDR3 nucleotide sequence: TGTGCCAGCAGCCGGGGACAGGGTGCTGAGCAGTTCTTC.

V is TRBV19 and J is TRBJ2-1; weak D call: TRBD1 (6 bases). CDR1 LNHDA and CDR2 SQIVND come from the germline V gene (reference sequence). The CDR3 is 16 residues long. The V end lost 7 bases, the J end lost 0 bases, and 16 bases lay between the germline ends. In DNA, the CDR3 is TGTGCCAGTAATGTTCAGGGGACGAGCTCCTACAATGAGCAGTTCTTC. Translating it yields CASNVQGTSSYNEQFF. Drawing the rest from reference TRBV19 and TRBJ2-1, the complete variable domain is DGGITQSPKYLFRKEGQNVTLSCEQNLNHDAMYWYRQDPGQGLRLIYYSQIVNDFQKGDIAEGYSVSREKKESFPLTVTSAQKNPTAFYLCASNVQGTSSYNEQFFGPGTRLTVL.

The CDR3 protein is CASSQGGSYEQYF. CDR3 DNA: TGTGCCAGCAGCCAAGGGGGCTCCTACGAGCAGTACTTC. The chain uses TRBV4-2 and TRBJ2-7; D is undetermined. The CDR3 runs to 13 residues. The V end lost 1 base, the J end lost 0 bases, and 4 bases lay between the germline ends. In germline, CDR1 is LGHNA, CDR2 YNFKEQ.

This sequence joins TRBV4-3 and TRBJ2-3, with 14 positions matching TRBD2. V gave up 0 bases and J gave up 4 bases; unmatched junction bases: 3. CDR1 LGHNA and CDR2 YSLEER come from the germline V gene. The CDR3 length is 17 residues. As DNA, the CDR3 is TGCGCCAGCAGCCAAGACCCGGGACTAGCGGGAGCAGATACGCAGTATTTT. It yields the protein CASSQDPGLAGADTQYF.

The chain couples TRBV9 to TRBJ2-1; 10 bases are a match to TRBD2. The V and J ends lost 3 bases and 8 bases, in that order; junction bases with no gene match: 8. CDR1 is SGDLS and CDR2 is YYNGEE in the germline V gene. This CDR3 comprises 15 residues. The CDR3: CASSATSGVWDEQFF. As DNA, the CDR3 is TGTGCCAGCAGCGCCACTAGCGGGGTTTGGGATGAGCAGTTCTTC.

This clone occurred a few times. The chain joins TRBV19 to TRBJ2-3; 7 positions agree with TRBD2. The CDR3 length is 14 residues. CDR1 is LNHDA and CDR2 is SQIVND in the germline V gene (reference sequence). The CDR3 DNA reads TGTGCTATAATGGGTCTAGCGGAGACAGATACGCAGTATTTT. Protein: CAIMGLAETDTQYF.

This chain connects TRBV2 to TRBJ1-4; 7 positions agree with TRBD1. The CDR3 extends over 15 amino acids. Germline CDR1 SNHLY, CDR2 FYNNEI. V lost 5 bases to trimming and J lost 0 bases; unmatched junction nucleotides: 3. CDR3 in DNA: TGTGCCAGCAGTCCCGGGACAGCAACTAATGAAAAACTGTTTTTT. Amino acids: CASSPGTATNEKLFF.